The rows below give T cell receptor beta chains drawn from one sample of a study of blood T cell repertoires in COVID-19. Data came from immunoSEQ multiplex PCR; TCRdb stores just in-frame clones and leaves some out. The profile shows 130,000 to 150,000 clones, roughly 86% of them singletons. Sequenced sample: peripheral blood. Every receptor here comes from a human donor in a cohort sampled during active COVID-19. Both conserved end residues are part of each CDR3. A D gene is named only where the DNA matches it firmly. Size is omitted from some rows. Given values are once, few, many or a class for expanded clones.

abundance,j_gene,v_gene,d_gene,len,CDR3nt,CDR3aa
.,TRBJ1-3,TRBV6-5,.,16,TGTGCCAGCAGTTACGGCAGGACTAGCTCTGGAAACACCATATATTTT,CASSYGRTSSGNTIYF
.,TRBJ1-3,TRBV10-3,TRBD1,17,TGTGCCATCAGTGATTCCGACAGGGGTCTCTCTGGAAACACCATATATTTT,CAISDSDRGLSGNTIYF
.,TRBJ1-2,TRBV7-2,.,14,TGTGCCAGCAGCTTAGGGGAGGGATACGGTGGCTACACCTTC,CASSLGEGYGGYTF
.,TRBJ2-1,TRBV27,.,17,TGTGCCAGCAACATCTCCCTCGGGGAGGTAGCCTACAATGAGCAGTTCTTC,CASNISLGEVAYNEQFF
.,TRBJ1-2,TRBV19,.,15,TGTGCCAGTCTAACCCTAGCGGGGGCTAGCTATGGCTACACCTTC,CASLTLAGASYGYTF
.,TRBJ2-3,TRBV20-1,TRBD1,13,TGCAGTGCTAGTACAGGGGCGGCAGATACGCAGTATTTT,CSASTGAADTQYF
.,TRBJ1-5,TRBV6-2/TRBV6-3,.,16,TGTGCCAGCAGTTACTCACAACAGGTGTCCAATCAGCCCCAGCATTTT,CASSYSQQVSNQPQHF
.,TRBJ2-1,TRBV28,TRBD2,14,TGTGCCAGCCTATGGGGTAGCGGGGGTGGGGAGCAGTTCTTC,CASLWGSGGGEQFF
few,TRBJ2-2,TRBV19,.,14,TGTGCCAGTAGGCAGACACAGGGTTCCGGGGAGCTGTTTTTT,CASRQTQGSGELFF
.,TRBJ2-7,TRBV19,.,15,TGTGCCAGTAGTATTTTTGGCGAGGGAGCGAACGAGCAGTACTTC,CASSIFGEGANEQYF
many,TRBJ1-4,TRBV28,TRBD1,15,TGTGCCAGCAGTTTATCCGGCAGGGGGCGAGAAAAACTGTTTTTT,CASSLSGRGREKLFF
.,TRBJ2-7,TRBV28,TRBD2,16,TGTGCCAGCAGTTCCGTGGGACTAGCGGGAGCTTACGAGCAGTACTTC,CASSSVGLAGAYEQYF
.,TRBJ2-2,TRBV6-5,TRBD2,15,TGTGCCAGCAGTTCTAGCGGGGGGGCATCCGGGGAGCTGTTTTTT,CASSSSGGASGELFF
.,TRBJ2-1,TRBV7-3,TRBD1,13,TGTGCCAGCAGCGTGGGACAGTACAATGAGCAGTTCTTC,CASSVGQYNEQFF
.,TRBJ2-3,TRBV10-3,TRBD2,18,TGTGCCATCAGTGAGCAGGCTAGCGGAGACCTTAGCACAGATACGCAGTATTTT,CAISEQASGDLSTDTQYF
.,TRBJ2-7,TRBV30,.,13,TGTGCCTGGAGCCCAACTTACAGGTACGAGCAGTACTTC,CAWSPTYRYEQYF
once,TRBJ1-6,TRBV27,.,15,TGTGCCAGCAGAAAACAGGGATCCTATAATTCACCCCTCCACTTT,CASRKQGSYNSPLHF
.,TRBJ2-3,TRBV7-3,.,15,TGTGCCAGCAGCTTAGGGCGACAGGGCACAGATACGCAGTATTTT,CASSLGRQGTDTQYF
.,TRBJ2-7,TRBV18,TRBD1,14,TGTGCCAGCTCAGTACAGGGGGCCACCTACGAGCAGTACTTC,CASSVQGATYEQYF
.,TRBJ2-1,TRBV7-9,.,15,TGTGCCAGCAGCTCGTCCCGCAGGGGCGACAATGAGCAGTTCTTC,CASSSSRRGDNEQFF
.,TRBJ1-2,TRBV7-3,.,15,TGTGCCAGCAGCTTGGGAGGGGGAGGGAACTATGGCTACACCTTC,CASSLGGGGNYGYTF
once,TRBJ2-3,TRBV11-2,TRBD2,16,TGTGCCAGCAGCTCCACGACTAGCGGGGGAGGTAATACGCAGTATTTT,CASSSTTSGGGNTQYF
few,TRBJ2-7,TRBV2,TRBD1,14,TGTGCCAGCAATAGGGACAGGGGATCCTACGAGCAGTACTTC,CASNRDRGSYEQYF
.,TRBJ2-7,TRBV28,TRBD1,17,TGTGCCAGCAGACATCGACAGGGGAAAAGCCCGACCTACGAGCAGTACTTC,CASRHRQGKSPTYEQYF
.,TRBJ2-1,TRBV6-4,TRBD2,15,TGTGCCAGCAGTGAAATAGCGGGGGGGATCTATGAGCAGTTCTTC,CASSEIAGGIYEQFF
.,TRBJ2-7,TRBV27,.,13,TGTGCCAGCACCCATGGAGGCTCCTACGAGCAGTACTTC,CASTHGGSYEQYF
.,TRBJ2-4,TRBV7-9,.,13,TGTGCCAGCAGCTTAGCGCAGGGGGGCATTCAGTACTTC,CASSLAQGGIQYF
.,TRBJ2-3,TRBV19,.,15,TGTGCCAGTAGACGTTATGACAGAAGCACAGATACGCAGTATTTT,CASRRYDRSTDTQYF
few,TRBJ2-1,TRBV4-2,TRBD2,17,TGTGCCAGCAGCCAGGTTTGGACTAGCGGGGAGGGGAATGAGCAGTTCTTC,CASSQVWTSGEGNEQFF
.,TRBJ2-1,TRBV6-4,TRBD2,13,TGTGCCAGCAGACTAGCGGGAGAGAGGGAGCAGTTCTTC,CASRLAGEREQFF
.,TRBJ1-1,TRBV15,TRBD1,15,TGTGCCACCAGCAGAGATTCTAGGGGGCAGACTGAAGCTTTCTTT,CATSRDSRGQTEAFF
.,TRBJ2-7,TRBV5-6,TRBD1,14,TGTGCCAGCAGCCGGGACAGGGTATTTCACGAGCAGTACTTC,CASSRDRVFHEQYF
.,TRBJ2-3,TRBV3-1/TRBV3-2,.,12,TGTGCCAGCGCAGGGATCTCAGATACGCAGTATTTT,CASAGISDTQYF
.,TRBJ1-4,TRBV28,.,14,TGTGCCAGCAGTTTTCGGGCAACTAATGAAAAACTGTTTTTT,CASSFRATNEKLFF
.,TRBJ2-3,TRBV5-1,.,13,TGCGCCAGCAGACAGGGTAGCACAGATACGCAGTATTTT,CASRQGSTDTQYF
.,TRBJ2-7,TRBV7-2,.,12,TGTGCCAGCAGCTTGAGTACCTACGAGCAGTACTTC,CASSLSTYEQYF
.,TRBJ2-7,TRBV28,.,14,TGTGCCAGCAGTTTAATCCCGAGGGCCTACGAGCAGTACTTC,CASSLIPRAYEQYF
.,TRBJ2-7,TRBV28,TRBD1,12,TGTGCCAGTACGACAGGGCCCTACGAGCAGTACTTC,CASTTGPYEQYF
.,TRBJ2-1,TRBV5-1,TRBD1,15,TGCGCCAGCAGCAGGAGACAGGGGAGTTACAATGAGCAGTTCTTC,CASSRRQGSYNEQFF
.,TRBJ2-5,TRBV30,.,15,TGTGCCTGGATTATACCCTCGGGGTACCAAGAGACCCAGTACTTC,CAWIIPSGYQETQYF
.,TRBJ2-1,TRBV7-2,TRBD1,14,TGTGCCAGCAGACAGGGGGGTCAAGGGAATGAGCAGTTCTTC,CASRQGGQGNEQFF
.,TRBJ1-6,TRBV3-1/TRBV3-2,TRBD1,17,TGTGCCAGCAGCCAGAGGGACAGGGGGTCCTATAATTCACCCCTCCACTTT,CASSQRDRGSYNSPLHF
.,TRBJ2-5,TRBV7-9,TRBD1,14,TGTGCCAGCAGGCCAGGGACAGGGGGAGAGACCCAGTACTTC,CASRPGTGGETQYF
.,TRBJ2-7,TRBV7-2,.,15,TGTGCCAGCAGCCCTTCCCGCGGAGCCCCCTACGAGCAGTACTTC,CASSPSRGAPYEQYF
.,TRBJ2-3,TRBV28,TRBD2,16,TGTGCCAGCAGCCCGGGACTAGCGGGAGGCACAGATACGCAGTATTTT,CASSPGLAGGTDTQYF
once,TRBJ2-1,TRBV7-2,TRBD2,15,TGTGCCAGCAGCTCAGCGGGAGCGTTAATCAATGAGCAGTTCTTC,CASSSAGALINEQFF
.,TRBJ1-1,TRBV19,TRBD1,15,TGTGCCAGTAGTAACCCCGGGACAGGGGCCACTGAAGCTTTCTTT,CASSNPGTGATEAFF
.,TRBJ2-3,TRBV6-6,TRBD2,16,TGTGCCAGCAGCGGACTAGCGGGGGGCTGGCCGGATACGCAGTATTTT,CASSGLAGGWPDTQYF
.,TRBJ2-5,TRBV7-9,TRBD1,16,TGTGCCAGCAGCCCGCGCCGGACAGGGGAACAAGAGACCCAGTACTTC,CASSPRRTGEQETQYF
.,TRBJ2-7,TRBV15,.,15,TGTGCCACCAGCAGATCCCCGGGGACATCCTACGAGCAGTACTTC,CATSRSPGTSYEQYF
.,TRBJ2-5,TRBV7-2,.,15,TGTGCCAGCAGCTTCAGTAGGAGCGGCCAAGAGACCCAGTACTTC,CASSFSRSGQETQYF
.,TRBJ2-6,TRBV19,TRBD1,18,TGTGCCAGTAGCACCACCGGGACAGGGGGCTTAGGGGCCAACGTCCTGACTTTC,CASSTTGTGGLGANVLTF